These 19 T cell receptor beta chains came from one sample sequenced in a study of T cell changes during pregnancy in multiple sclerosis (dated by TCRdb to 2018 to 2020). The library was built by means of the immunoSEQ multiplex PCR assay. TCRdb limited this immuneACCESS table to in-frame rearrangements with V and J called. A share of clones is missing; checked studies link under half to unresolved V genes, and the rest is unexplained. The sample table shows under 110,000 clones, and roughly nine tenths are seen once. 1.6% of the sample lies in the top ten. This sample comprised peripheral blood, obtained before pregnancy. These receptors all come from a female donor with multiple sclerosis, enrolled in a pregnancy study.

The V call is TRBV19, the J call TRBJ2-5, with 7 bases fitting TRBD1. Trimming took 4 bases from V and 0 from J; bases not matched to a gene: 2. This CDR3 spans 14 amino acids. Per germline, CDR1 LNHDA and CDR2 SQIVND (reference sequence). CDR3 amino acids: CASSNGQDQETQYF. The CDR3 DNA reads as TGTGCCAGTAGTAACGGACAGGACCAAGAGACCCAGTACTTC. Together with reference TRBV19 and TRBJ2-5, the CDR3 gives the full variable domain: DGGITQSPKYLFRKEGQNVTLSCEQNLNHDAMYWYRQDPGQGLRLIYYSQIVNDFQKGDIAEGYSVSREKKESFPLTVTSAQKNPTAFYLCASSNGQDQETQYFGPGTRLLVL.

The chain joins TRBV27 to TRBJ2-7, with TRBD2 as a possible D gene (6 bases). Germline values: CDR1 MNHEY, CDR2 SMNVEV (reference sequence). The length of the CDR3 is 14 residues. The V end was cut by 2 bases, the J end by 2 bases, with 10 bases between. The CDR3 spells CASSLGGAAYEQYF. The CDR3 region has the DNA TGTGCCAGCAGTTTAGGAGGGGCGGCCTACGAGCAGTACTTC.

J is TRBJ2-2 and V is TRBV9, with TRBD1 matching over 8 bases. The germline gives CDR1 SGDLS, CDR2 YYNGEE. This CDR3 is built from 15 residues. V trimming: 4 bases; J trimming: 5 bases; junction bases outside the gene matches: 7. CDR3 region: CASSLETGATGELFF. As DNA, the CDR3 is TGTGCCAGCAGCTTAGAGACAGGGGCAACCGGGGAGCTGTTTTTT.

The chain couples TRBV27 to TRBJ2-3, with D uncertain. The CDR3 sequence is 14 residues long. Germline loops: CDR1 MNHEY, CDR2 SMNVEV (reference sequence). V was cut by 3 bases and J by 0 bases, with 7 bases left in between. CDR3 DNA: TGTGCCAGCAGTTTGCAGGCTAGCACAGATACGCAGTATTTT. This translates into CASSLQASTDTQYF.

This chain connects TRBV6-5 to TRBJ1-2; D is uncertain. This CDR3 contains 13 residues. Germline assignment: CDR1 MNHEY and CDR2 SVGAGI. Trimming removed 5 bases at V and 4 bases at J, with 11 bases between. The CDR3 is CASSEAVSYGYTF. CDR3 in DNA: TGTGCCAGCAGTGAAGCTGTGTCCTATGGCTACACCTTC.

This chain uses TRBV7-8 with TRBJ2-1; weak D call: TRBD2 (5 bases). Germline values: CDR1 SGHVS, CDR2 FQNEAQ. The CDR3 is 16 amino acids. V dropped 1 base and J dropped 8 bases, with 18 bases sitting between them. The CDR3 nucleotides are TGTGCCAGCAGCTTAGTCGGGAATGGTCTGACCGATGAGCAGTTCTTC. Translated, it gives CASSLVGNGLTDEQFF.

The CDR3, as DNA: TGCGCCAGCAGCGTTCGAACGGGGGCGAACACCGGGGAGCTGTTTTTT. Translating it yields CASSVRTGANTGELFF. The chain uses TRBV10-2 and TRBJ2-2, with D possibly matching TRBD2 (6 bases). V lost 6 bases to trimming and J lost 0 bases, with 14 bases between them. This CDR3 contains 16 residues. CDR1 and CDR2 (germline): WSHSY, SAAADI.

The V and J genes are TRBV10-3 and TRBJ1-1; TRBD1 might be the D (6 bases). V gave up 2 bases and J gave up 3 bases, with 10 bases separating them. CDR3 length equals 14 residues. CDR1 is ENHRY, CDR2 SYGVKD, per germline. CDR3 amino acids: CAISEAQGYTEAFF. CDR3 nucleotides: TGTGCCATCAGTGAGGCACAGGGCTACACTGAAGCTTTCTTT.

The V and J genes are TRBV7-9 and TRBJ2-5, with TRBD2 matching 10 bases. The length of the CDR3 is 15 residues. V was pared by 4 bases and J by 5 bases, with 7 bases of the junction left unmatched. Germline CDR1 reads SEHNR; CDR2 reads FQNEAQ (reference sequence). The CDR3 coding sequence is TGTGCCAGCAGCTCTCCTAGCGGGGGCGGGGAGACCCAGTACTTC. This gives the protein CASSSPSGGGETQYF.

The V and J genes are TRBV25-1 and TRBJ1-2; possible D gene TRBD1, 6 bases. The CDR3 is made up of 14 amino acids. Germline assignment: CDR1 MGHDK and CDR2 SYGVNS. The ends were cut back, 2 bases at V and 4 bases at J, with 11 bases in the middle. The CDR3 DNA follows: TGTGCCAGCAGTGAACTGGACAGCTCCTATGGCTACACCTTC. Its protein is CASSELDSSYGYTF.

This chain joins TRBV14 and TRBJ2-5, with D possibly being TRBD1 (6 bases). V lost 0 bases and J 5 bases, leaving 13 bases between the germline ends. The germline gives CDR1 SGHDN, CDR2 FVKESK. The CDR3 totals 15 residues. DNA for the CDR3: TGTGCCAGCAGCCAAGATCGTGGGGGCTTGGAGACCCAGTACTTC. It translates to CASSQDRGGLETQYF.

The V call is TRBV15, the J call TRBJ1-2, with a weak D call TRBD1 (5 bases). Trimming pared 1 base from V and 6 bases from J, leaving 12 bases between. There are 14 residues in the CDR3. The germline V gene has CDR1 LNHNV and CDR2 YYDKDF (reference sequence). CDR3 in DNA: TGTGCCACCAGCAGAGCCGGGGGATTTAATGGCTACACCTTC. This translates into CATSRAGGFNGYTF.

In this sample, this clone turned up once. Germline is not matched at one junction end, which may reflect a read error. The chain uses TRBV7-7 and TRBJ2-3, with D possibly TRBD1 on 6 matching bases. There are 15 residues in the CDR3. Germline values: CDR1 SSHAT, CDR2 FNYEAQ (reference sequence). CDR3 in amino acids: CASSSDSASTDTQYF. In nucleotides, the CDR3 is TGTGCTAGCAGCTCGGACAGCGCTAGCACAGATACGCAGTATTTT.

CDR3 loop: CASRLAGSTDTQYF. The CDR3 bases are TGTGCCAGCAGACTAGCAGGGAGCACAGATACGCAGTATTTT. The chain uses TRBV6-6 and TRBJ2-3; a weak D match, TRBD2 (6 bases). V shed 6 bases and J shed 0 bases, with 10 bases lying between them. Germline V gene lookup returns CDR1 MNHNY and CDR2 SVGAGI (reference sequence). The CDR3 loop spans 14 amino acids.

The V and J genes are TRBV11-3 and TRBJ2-2, with TRBD2 as a possible D gene (5 bases). Looked up from germline, CDR1 is SGHNT and CDR2 is YENEEA. Trimming pared 0 bases from V and 4 bases from J, leaving 18 bases between. The CDR3 extends over 18 amino acids. The CDR3 loop reads CASSLDKMGVRATGELFF. CDR3 in DNA: TGTGCCAGCAGCTTAGATAAAATGGGAGTCCGGGCCACCGGGGAGCTGTTTTTT. Based on the CDR3 plus reference TRBV11-3 and TRBJ2-2, the full variable domain is EAGVVQSPRYKIIEKKQPVAFWCNPISGHNTLYWYLQNLGQGPELLIRYENEEAVDDSQLPKDRFSAERLKGVDSTLKIQPAELGDSAVYLCASSLDKMGVRATGELFFGEGSRLTVL.

V usage is TRBV5-1 and J usage is TRBJ1-1; possibly TRBD1 for D (5 bases). Germline V gene data show CDR1 as SGHRS and CDR2 as YFSETQ. The CDR3 is made up of 15 amino acids. V was shortened by 4 bases and J by 1 base, with 14 bases between the two germline ends. The CDR3 loop reads CASSKVKGENTEAFF. The CDR3 coding sequence is TGCGCCAGCAGCAAAGTTAAAGGGGAGAACACTGAAGCTTTCTTT.

The chain is built from TRBV11-2 and TRBJ1-6, with 10 bases that match TRBD1. After removal of 5 bases from V and 0 bases from J, the junction contained 10 bases not matched to a gene. CDR3 length: 19 residues. Germline CDR1 SGHAT, CDR2 FQNNGV. The CDR3 sequence is CASSMGQGIFFSYNSPLHF. DNA for the CDR3: TGTGCCAGCAGCATGGGACAGGGGATTTTTTTCTCCTATAATTCACCCCTCCACTTT. Using reference TRBV11-2 and TRBJ1-6 for the parts outside the CDR3, the full variable domain is EAGVAQSPRYKIIEKRQSVAFWCNPISGHATLYWYQQILGQGPKLLIQFQNNGVVDDSQLPKDRFSAERLKGVDSTLKIQPAKLEDSAVYLCASSMGQGIFFSYNSPLHFGNGTRLTVT.

V is TRBV7-2 and J is TRBJ1-1; D may be TRBD1 (5 bases). Trimming took 4 bases from V and 3 from J, leaving 9 bases between them. There are 13 residues in the CDR3. Germline CDR1 reads SGHTA; CDR2 reads FQGNSA. The CDR3 loop reads CASSYPRDTEAFF. In DNA form, the CDR3 reads TGTGCCAGCAGCTACCCCAGGGACACTGAAGCTTTCTTT.

This clone was detected once. This chain joins TRBV11-2 and TRBJ1-2; possibly TRBD1 for D (6 bases). Per the germline V gene, CDR1 is SGHAT and CDR2 is FQNNGV. The CDR3 consists of 14 residues. The V end lost 5 bases, the J end lost 6 bases, and 16 bases lay between the germline ends. The DNA for the CDR3 is TGTGCCAGCAGCCCCAATACAGGGTTGAATGGCTACACCTTC. Amino acids: CASSPNTGLNGYTF.